The 27 T cell receptor beta chains given below trace back to one sample, sequenced in a study of CD8 T cells in Susac syndrome. Random-hexamer reverse transcription was applied to 0.5 to 1 ug RNA. In TCRdb, the immunoSEQ multiplex PCR reads were re-called with MiXCR into one record per CDR3 protein. The sample contains some 80,000 distinct CDR3 sequences, 94% of which appear only once. The material sequenced was CD8+ T cells from PBMCs. These TCRs come from a human donor in good health.

The rearrangement joins TRBV2 to TRBJ1-2; D gene ambiguous. The CDR3 runs 15 residues. Trimming removed 1 base from V and 6 bases from J, with 15 bases in between. Germline V CDR1 and CDR2: SNHLY, FYNNEI. The CDR3 coding sequence is TGTGCCAGCAGTGAAGACGTACTCCTTAGCGATGGCTACACCTTC. Translated, it gives CASSEDVLLSDGYTF.

The gene calls are TRBV3-1 and TRBJ2-1; 9 bases match TRBD2. The CDR3 loop spans 16 amino acids. CDR1 LGHDT and CDR2 YNNKEL come from the germline V gene (reference sequence). The junction had 8 bases not matched to a gene; V was cut back by 0 bases and J by 8 bases. CDR3 loop: CASSQELGTSFDEQFF. CDR3 DNA: TGTGCCAGCAGCCAAGAACTGGGGACTAGCTTTGATGAGCAGTTCTTC.

In its sample, this clonotype was seen once. J is TRBJ2-1 and V is TRBV6-2 or TRBV6-3, with 7 bases matching TRBD2. V lost 5 bases to trimming and J lost 12 bases; unmatched junction nucleotides: 4. CDR3 length: 11 amino acids. The germline CDR1 and CDR2 sequences are MNHEY and SVGEGT. CDR3 residues: CASSPSSGQFF. The CDR3, as DNA: TGTGCCAGCAGTCCATCTAGCGGGCAGTTCTTC.

This clonotype was seen only once. The rearrangement links TRBV13 to TRBJ2-7; D not resolved. Germline V CDR1 and CDR2: PRHDT, FYEKMQ (reference sequence). The CDR3 extends over 13 amino acids. V shed 3 bases and J shed 5 bases, with 11 bases lying between them. CDR3 sequence: CASSFRGLHEQYV. DNA for the CDR3: TGTGCCAGCAGCTTTCGAGGTCTCCACGAGCAGTACGTC.

The CDR3 here is CASSPKFGQGEPYEQYF. The CDR3 bases are TGTGCCAGCAGCCCCAAATTTGGGCAGGGAGAACCCTACGAGCAGTACTTC. The V and J genes are TRBV7-9 and TRBJ2-7; D possibly uses TRBD1 or TRBD2 (5 bases each). Germline V lookup: CDR1 SEHNR, CDR2 FQNEAQ (reference sequence). Trimming removed 5 bases from V and 2 bases from J, with 22 bases in between. The CDR3 runs to 17 residues.

V usage is TRBV6-1 and J usage is TRBJ2-7; a weak D match, TRBD2 (5 bases). CDR1 MNHNS and CDR2 SASEGT come from the germline V gene. This CDR3 spans 14 amino acids. Trimming left V 8 bases short and J 3 bases short, with 17 bases between. This chain's CDR3 is CASGPGGSVYEQYF. CDR3 sequence (DNA): TGTGCCAGCGGGCCCGGAGGTAGCGTCTACGAGCAGTACTTC.

Here the CDR3 reads CSARDLTGGGNQPQHF. DNA for the CDR3: TGCAGTGCTAGAGATCTGACAGGGGGCGGCAATCAGCCCCAGCATTTT. This chain uses TRBV20-1 with TRBJ1-5; 10 bases agree with TRBD1. This CDR3 comprises 16 residues. The ends lost 0 bases at V and 2 bases at J; junction bases unmatched: 4. Germline lookup yields CDR1 DFQATT and CDR2 SNEGSKA (reference sequence).

The chain carries TRBV5-4 and TRBJ2-6; D ambiguous. Trimming pared 0 bases from V and 1 base from J, leaving 5 bases between. This CDR3 has 15 amino acids. CDR1 is SGHNT and CDR2 is YYREEE in the germline V gene (reference sequence). The chain's CDR3 is CASSLVGSGANVLTF. The CDR3 bases are TGTGCCAGCAGCTTGGTCGGTTCTGGGGCCAACGTCCTGACTTTC.

V usage is TRBV29-1 and J usage is TRBJ2-2; TRBD1 matches 8 bases. The CDR3 is made up of 16 amino acids. Trimming removed 6 bases from V and 0 bases from J; junction bases left unmatched: 9. Germline V lookup: CDR1 SQVTM, CDR2 ANQGSEA. The CDR3 sequence is CSVLGGQASNTGELFF. The CDR3 region has the DNA TGCAGCGTCCTAGGGGGACAGGCCTCGAACACCGGGGAGCTGTTTTTT.

The rearrangement uses TRBV27 and TRBJ2-3, with 8 bases that match TRBD2. Germline CDR1 MNHEY, CDR2 SMNVEV (reference sequence). The CDR3 runs 17 residues. Trimming at V came to 2 bases and at J to 2 bases, leaving 9 bases not matched to a gene. The CDR3 DNA reads TGTGCCAGCAGTTTAATAGCTAGCGGGCGATACACAGATACGCAGTATTTT. This gives the protein CASSLIASGRYTDTQYF.

V usage is TRBV6-2 or TRBV6-3 and J usage is TRBJ1-2; TRBD1 agrees at 7 bases. The V and J ends lost 7 bases and 3 bases, in that order; junction bases with no gene match: 8. Germline CDR1 reads MNHEY; CDR2 reads SVGEGT. This CDR3 has 14 residues. The CDR3 coding sequence is TGTGCCAGCAAGGGGGCCGGGGGCTACTATGGCTACACCTTC. Amino acids: CASKGAGGYYGYTF.

The J gene is TRBJ1-1, the V gene TRBV9, with 7 bases that match TRBD1. The CDR3 is made up of 11 amino acids. Germline V lookup: CDR1 SGDLS, CDR2 YYNGEE. V gave up 3 bases and J gave up 8 bases; unmatched junction bases: 1. CDR3 coding DNA: TGTGCCAGCAGCGGGGACAGAGAAGCTTTCTTT. This translates into CASSGDREAFF.

The CDR3 bases are TGCAGCACGCTAGACGGTCGTGGAAACACCATATATTTT. This encodes CSTLDGRGNTIYF. This chain joins TRBV29-1 and TRBJ1-3, with D unclear. V lost 8 bases and J lost 3, with 14 bases in between. Germline-derived CDR1 and CDR2 are SQVTM and ANQGSEA. This CDR3 contains 13 residues.

J is TRBJ2-1 and V is TRBV6-5; the D gene is possibly TRBD2 (7 bases). The CDR3 loop spans 15 amino acids. Trimming took off 11 bases at V and 7 bases at J, with 24 bases between the two ends. The germline V gene has CDR1 MNHEY and CDR2 SVGAGI. The CDR3 sequence is CACKGGIRSSNEQFF. In DNA form, the CDR3 reads TGTGCCTGTAAGGGGGGGATAAGGTCGTCAAATGAGCAGTTCTTC.

The chain joins TRBV27 to TRBJ2-7; weak D call: TRBD2 (5 bases). The CDR3 is 14 amino acids. Germline lookup yields CDR1 MNHEY and CDR2 SMNVEV (reference sequence). V lost 5 bases and J 4 bases, leaving 15 bases between the germline ends. The CDR3 DNA follows: TGTGCCAGCAGTCCCCAACGGGGAGTATACGAGCAGTACTTC. Its translation is CASSPQRGVYEQYF.

The chain links TRBV5-6 to TRBJ2-7, with D tentatively TRBD1 or TRBD2 (6 bases each). V gave up 3 bases and J gave up 4 bases, with 11 bases separating them. Looked up from germline, CDR1 is SGHDT and CDR2 is YYEEEE. The CDR3 totals 13 residues. The CDR3 is CASSSGGGYEQYV. The CDR3 nucleotides are TGTGCCAGCAGCTCCGGGGGCGGTTACGAGCAGTACGTC.

CDR3 in DNA: TGTGCCAGCAGCGTAAATCCAGGACTTGATGGTAATAATGGCTACACCTTC. This codes for CASSVNPGLDGNNGYTF. The V gene is TRBV9, the J gene TRBJ1-2; D is undetermined. Trimming took 1 base from V and 6 from J, leaving 22 bases between them. The length of the CDR3 is 17 residues. CDR1 SGDLS and CDR2 YYNGEE come from the germline V gene.

The chain employs TRBV27 and TRBJ2-1, with a tentative D call TRBD1 (7 bases). V was pared by 6 bases and J by 9 bases, with 12 bases between. CDR3 size: 12 residues. The germline CDR1 and CDR2 sequences are MNHEY and SMNVEV (reference sequence). This CDR3 reads CASSYQGGEQFF. The CDR3 region has the DNA TGTGCCAGCAGCTACCAGGGGGGTGAGCAGTTCTTC.

The CDR3 sequence is CAWSGGTTEAFF. DNA of the CDR3: TGTGCCTGGAGTGGAGGGACTACTGAAGCTTTCTTT. The rearrangement joins TRBV30 to TRBJ1-1, with D possibly being TRBD1 (5 bases). CDR1 and CDR2 from the germline V gene are GTSNPN and SVGIG (reference sequence). V was cut by 1 base and J by 5 bases, with 8 bases left in between. The CDR3 covers 12 residues.

In DNA, the CDR3 is TGTGCCAGCAGCCAGTCCGGGACTCATGAAAAACTGTTTTTT. Amino acids: CASSQSGTHEKLFF. The V and J genes are TRBV9 and TRBJ1-4; possible D gene TRBD1, 5 bases. CDR3 size: 14 residues. Looked up from germline, CDR1 is SGDLS and CDR2 is YYNGEE. Trimming left V 4 bases short and J 6 bases short, with 13 bases between.

This clonotype was found once. The chain carries TRBV5-6 and TRBJ2-3; 8 nucleotides line up with TRBD1. Germline CDR1 is SGHDT and CDR2 is YYEEEE. CDR3 size: 12 residues. J was trimmed by 10 bases and V by 4 bases; bases with no gene match: 5. This CDR3 reads CASSRTGTAQYF. The CDR3 bases are TGTGCCAGCAGCAGGACAGGGACGGCGCAGTATTTT.

This chain joins TRBV25-1 and TRBJ1-1, with D tentatively TRBD1 (6 bases). The CDR3 spans 13 residues. CDR1 and CDR2 from the germline V gene are MGHDK and SYGVNS. The V and J ends lost 5 bases and 5 bases respectively, with 12 bases between them. The chain's CDR3 is CASSLQGGTEAFF. CDR3 nucleotides: TGTGCCAGCAGTTTACAGGGAGGGACTGAAGCTTTCTTT. The whole variable domain, filled in from reference TRBV25-1 and TRBJ1-1, reads EADIYQTPRYLVIGTGKKITLECSQTMGHDKMYWYQQDPGMELHLIHYSYGVNSTEKGDLSSESTVSRIRTEHFPLTLESARPSHTSQYLCASSLQGGTEAFFGQGTRLTVV.

This clonotype was seen a few times. CDR3 coding DNA: TGTGCCAGCAGTCCCTCACCAGATACGCAGTATTTT. As protein: CASSPSPDTQYF. The rearrangement uses TRBV6-4 and TRBJ2-3; D is unclear. Germline assignment: CDR1 MRHNA and CDR2 SNTAGT. This CDR3 spans 12 amino acids. Trimming left V 5 bases short and J 4 bases short, with 7 bases between.

This chain links TRBV13 with TRBJ2-7; 7 bases are a match to TRBD2. There are 14 residues in the CDR3. Unmatched junction bases numbered 4, after V lost 0 bases and J lost 5 bases. Germline assignment: CDR1 PRHDT and CDR2 FYEKMQ (reference sequence). The CDR3 is CASSLGRGGHEQYV. As DNA, the CDR3 is TGTGCCAGCAGCTTAGGAAGGGGAGGGCACGAGCAGTACGTC.

V gene TRBV2 combines with J gene TRBJ2-7; D unclear. Trimming left V 6 bases short and J 5 bases short, with 8 bases between. This CDR3 has 11 amino acids. From germline, CDR1 is SNHLY and CDR2 FYNNEI. For the CDR3, the DNA is TGTGCCAGCAGGGGTTCCAACGAGCAGTACTTC. It yields the protein CASRGSNEQYF.

The chain uses TRBV7-6 and TRBJ2-2; D not resolved. The germline V gene encodes CDR1 SGHVS and CDR2 FNYEAQ. V lost 5 bases and J 0 bases, leaving 13 bases between the germline ends. This CDR3 contains 16 residues. The CDR3 DNA follows: TGTGCCAGCAGCCCCCCGCGTGGGCCGAACACCGGGGAGCTGTTTTTT. Its protein is CASSPPRGPNTGELFF.

V usage is TRBV27 and J usage is TRBJ2-5; 7 bases agree with TRBD1. Germline V gene data show CDR1 as MNHEY and CDR2 as SMNVEV (reference sequence). The CDR3 extends over 17 amino acids. The ends lost 8 bases at V and 1 base at J; junction bases unmatched: 16. The chain's CDR3 is CASGTGDVVRFQETQYF. CDR3 DNA sequence: TGTGCCAGCGGCACAGGGGATGTAGTCAGATTCCAAGAGACCCAGTACTTC.